One sample yielded the 28 T cell receptor beta chains listed below, sequenced in a study of T cell responses to AZD1222 COVID-19 vaccine. Profiling relied on immunoSEQ multiplex PCR, and the TCRdb table lists in-frame clones only, not all of them. In the table there are approximately 190,000 clones, around 92% of which are singletons. The source was peripheral blood, collected on day 0 of AZD1222 vaccination. Every receptor here comes from an adult in good health.

V is TRBV6-6 and J is TRBJ2-7; D may correspond to TRBD1 or TRBD2 (5 bases each). V was trimmed by 7 bases and J by 3 bases, leaving 13 bases between them. This CDR3 contains 13 residues. Germline CDR1 MNHNY, CDR2 SVGAGI (reference sequence). CDR3 DNA sequence: TGTGCCAGCACCCCTTCTGGGGGCTACGAGCAGTACTTC. As protein: CASTPSGGYEQYF.

The V call is TRBV29-1, the J call TRBJ1-4, with 9 bases aligning to TRBD1. V shed 5 bases, J shed 8 bases, and the junction held 6 bases outside the gene matches. This CDR3 has 13 amino acids. Per the germline V gene, CDR1 is SQVTM and CDR2 is ANQGSEA. CDR3 region: CSVLQGAGEKLFF. DNA for the CDR3: TGCAGCGTTCTACAGGGGGCAGGGGAAAAACTGTTTTTT.

The V and J genes are TRBV5-5 and TRBJ2-5; D might be TRBD1 or TRBD2, each matching 6 bases. The germline CDR1 and CDR2 sequences are SGHKS and YYEKEE (reference sequence). The CDR3 consists of 16 residues. V was cut by 0 bases and J by 1 base, with 13 bases left in between. This CDR3 is CASSLGSGAAQETQYF. CDR3 nucleotide sequence: TGTGCCAGCAGCTTGGGGTCGGGGGCGGCCCAAGAGACCCAGTACTTC.

V and J are TRBV25-1 and TRBJ1-2, with D possibly being TRBD1 (5 bases). Trimming removed 3 bases from V and 3 bases from J, with 11 bases in between. The CDR3 has 14 amino acids. Per the germline V gene, CDR1 is MGHDK and CDR2 is SYGVNS. The CDR3 loop is CASSDRDLYYGYTF. The CDR3 nucleotides are TGTGCCAGCAGTGACAGGGACCTGTACTATGGCTACACCTTC.

This sequence joins TRBV19 and TRBJ1-2; no firm D call. This CDR3 has 15 residues. Germline-derived CDR1 and CDR2 are LNHDA and SQIVND (reference sequence). V was trimmed by 10 bases and J by 7 bases, leaving 25 bases between them. CDR3 amino acids: CATQPGRTFEGGYTF. CDR3 sequence (DNA): TGTGCCACCCAGCCCGGACGTACCTTCGAGGGTGGCTACACCTTC.

The V call is TRBV6-5, the J call TRBJ2-7, with 9 nucleotides matching TRBD1. The CDR3 runs to 15 residues. Per the germline V gene, CDR1 is MNHEY and CDR2 is SVGAGI. The V and J ends lost 4 bases and 6 bases, in that order; junction bases with no gene match: 10. The chain's CDR3 is CASSSRGTGISEQYF. Written as DNA, the CDR3 is TGTGCCAGCAGTTCCCGTGGGACAGGGATTTCCGAGCAGTACTTC.

The chain recombines TRBV7-6 with TRBJ2-5; 10 nucleotides align to TRBD2. Germline V gene lookup returns CDR1 SGHVS and CDR2 FNYEAQ. V trimming: 2 bases; J trimming: 7 bases; junction bases outside the gene matches: 7. The CDR3 sequence is 15 residues long. The CDR3 DNA follows: TGTGCCAGCAGCTTACTAGCGGGGGAGGCCGGGACCCAGTACTTC. It translates to CASSLLAGEAGTQYF.

This chain joins TRBV6-6 and TRBJ1-3; 7 positions agree with TRBD1. There are 13 residues in the CDR3. V lost 5 bases to trimming and J lost 10 bases; unmatched junction nucleotides: 8. Germline V gene sequence: CDR1 MNHNY, CDR2 SVGAGI (reference sequence). The CDR3 region is CASSPTGARTIYF. CDR3 sequence (DNA): TGTGCCAGCAGTCCCACAGGGGCCAGGACCATATATTTT.

This rearrangement joins TRBV28 to TRBJ1-2; D remains ambiguous. V shed 3 bases and J shed 4 bases, with 9 bases lying between them. The CDR3 is made up of 13 amino acids. Germline V lookup: CDR1 MDHEN, CDR2 SYDVKM. For the CDR3, the DNA is TGTGCCAGCAGTTTGAAAGGAGGCTATGGCTACACCTTC. This translates into CASSLKGGYGYTF.

The rearrangement links TRBV28 to TRBJ2-7; 10 nucleotides align to TRBD1. This CDR3 spans 16 amino acids. V lost 2 bases and J lost 6; bases outside the gene matches: 10. Per the germline V gene, CDR1 is MDHEN and CDR2 is SYDVKM. CDR3 protein: CASSLIPRDRGFEQYF. In DNA form, the CDR3 reads TGTGCCAGCAGTTTAATCCCGAGGGACAGGGGTTTCGAGCAGTACTTC.

The chain has TRBV12-5 and TRBJ2-3; 7 bases map to TRBD1. The CDR3 consists of 15 residues. CDR1 and CDR2 from the germline V gene are LGHNT and FRNRAP. The J segment lost 2 bases and the V segment lost 1 base, leaving 3 bases of the junction unmatched. The chain's CDR3 is CASGLGQGHTDTQYF. In DNA form, the CDR3 reads TGTGCTAGTGGTTTGGGACAGGGCCACACAGATACGCAGTATTTT.

This clone was counted a single time. This sequence joins TRBV5-4 and TRBJ2-1; D unresolved. The V and J ends lost 2 bases and 5 bases respectively, with 5 bases between them. Germline V gives CDR1 SGHNT, CDR2 YYREEE (reference sequence). The length of the CDR3 is 12 residues. CDR3 in DNA: TGTGCCAGCAGCTTCCTCGACAATGAGCAGTTCTTC. Translated, it gives CASSFLDNEQFF.

The chain employs TRBV7-3 and TRBJ1-1; perhaps TRBD1 as D (6 bases). There are 16 residues in the CDR3. Germline V CDR1 and CDR2: SGHTA, FQGTGA. The V end was cut by 1 base, the J end by 7 bases, with 19 bases between. In DNA, the CDR3 is TGTGCCAGCAGCTTAATCCCGGGGAACGAGGGGGTTGAAGCTTTCTTT. Protein product: CASSLIPGNEGVEAFF.

The chain is built from TRBV28 and TRBJ1-1, with 9 bases that match TRBD1. Germline loops: CDR1 MDHEN, CDR2 SYDVKM. The ends lost 2 bases at V and 6 bases at J; junction bases unmatched: 7. This CDR3 spans 15 amino acids. The CDR3 DNA reads as TGTGCCAGCAGTTTACCCCCGGGACAGGGCCCTGAAGCTTTCTTT. Encoded protein: CASSLPPGQGPEAFF.

The V gene is TRBV29-1, the J gene TRBJ1-4, with TRBD1 as a possible D gene (6 bases). Trimming shortened V by 4 bases and J by 8 bases, and 14 bases separated the two germline ends. The CDR3 sequence is 13 residues long. Germline CDR1 and CDR2: SQVTM and ANQGSEA. The CDR3 region has the DNA TGCAGCGTTGGATATATAACAGGGGAAAAACTGTTTTTT. This translates into CSVGYITGEKLFF.

The V call is TRBV28, the J call TRBJ1-2, with D uncertain. Between the trimmed V and J ends, which lost 10 bases and 7 bases, there was a span of 16 bases. This CDR3 contains 12 residues. Germline CDR1 MDHEN, CDR2 SYDVKM. The CDR3 spells CATTDRGSGYTF. The CDR3 DNA reads as TGTGCCACTACCGATCGGGGATCTGGCTACACCTTC.

V gene TRBV7-2 combines with J gene TRBJ1-2; D uncertain. Germline assignment: CDR1 SGHTA and CDR2 FQGNSA. With 5 bases removed from V and 1 base from J, the gap between germline ends came to 8 bases. This CDR3 comprises 13 residues. The CDR3 region is CASSMQVNYGYTF. DNA for the CDR3: TGTGCCAGCAGCATGCAGGTTAACTATGGCTACACCTTC.

As DNA, the CDR3 is TGTGCCATCAGTGAGAGCCCCCGAGGTACGGGCAATCAGCCCCAGCATTTT. This sequence encodes CAISESPRGTGNQPQHF. The chain combines TRBV10-3 with TRBJ1-5, with D unresolved. The CDR3 length is 17 residues. Germline CDR1 reads ENHRY; CDR2 reads SYGVKD. V dropped 2 bases and J dropped 2 bases, with 16 bases sitting between them.

On this clone: At the DNA level, this CDR3 is encoded by other sequences in the same sample as well. The chain is built from TRBV2 and TRBJ1-2; tentative D call: TRBD1 (6 bases). The CDR3 has 14 amino acids. Trimming shortened V by 6 bases and J by 5 bases, and 16 bases separated the two germline ends. Looked up from germline, CDR1 is SNHLY and CDR2 is FYNNEI. The DNA of the CDR3 is TGTGCCAGCAGCGCCGGGGGGCAAGGTTATGGCTACACCTTC. Protein sequence: CASSAGGQGYGYTF.

CDR3 in amino acids: CASSQGPGPNTGELFF. CDR3 DNA sequence: TGTGCCAGCAGCCAAGGCCCGGGCCCAAACACCGGGGAGCTGTTTTTT. This chain joins TRBV3-1 (or the pseudogene TRBV3-2) and TRBJ2-2; D remains ambiguous. Per germline, CDR1 LGHDT and CDR2 YNNKEL (reference sequence). V was trimmed by 1 base and J by 2 bases, leaving 11 bases between them. There are 16 residues in the CDR3.

V and J are TRBV5-6 and TRBJ2-2; D ambiguous. CDR1 and CDR2 from the germline V gene are SGHDT and YYEEEE. Trimming cost V 0 bases and J 1 base, with 7 bases left between them. The CDR3 is made up of 15 amino acids. CDR3 region: CASSLGQLNTGELFF. The CDR3, as DNA: TGTGCCAGCAGCTTGGGGCAGTTGAACACCGGGGAGCTGTTTTTT.

The chain is built from TRBV30 and TRBJ1-5; possibly TRBD1 for D (5 bases). The germline V gene encodes CDR1 GTSNPN and CDR2 SVGIG (reference sequence). Deletions cut 3 bases from V and 1 base from J, with 10 bases between. The CDR3 sequence is 14 residues long. CDR3 protein: CAWSPGGSNQPQHF. In DNA form, the CDR3 reads TGTGCCTGGAGCCCGGGGGGGAGCAATCAGCCCCAGCATTTT. The full variable domain, rest sourced from reference TRBV30 and TRBJ1-5, is SQTIHQWPATLVQPVGSPLSLECTVEGTSNPNLYWYRQAAGRGLQLLFYSVGIGQISSEVPQNLSASRPQDRQFILSSKKLLLSDSGFYLCAWSPGGSNQPQHFGDGTRLSIL.

The chain carries TRBV30 and TRBJ2-3; D is undetermined. This CDR3 contains 12 residues. Trimming cost V 0 bases and J 3 bases, with 4 bases left between them. Germline CDR1 GTSNPN, CDR2 SVGIG (reference sequence). CDR3 sequence: CAWSVGTDTQYF. CDR3 bases: TGTGCCTGGAGTGTGGGAACAGATACGCAGTATTTT.

V usage is TRBV2 and J usage is TRBJ1-5, with D uncertain. This CDR3 comprises 14 residues. The V and J ends lost 6 bases and 0 bases respectively, with 9 bases between them. The germline gives CDR1 SNHLY, CDR2 FYNNEI. The CDR3 DNA sequence: TGTGCCAGCAGGGCGGCCGTTAGCAATCAGCCCCAGCATTTT. Its protein is CASRAAVSNQPQHF.

V and J are TRBV21-1 and TRBJ2-5; the DNA was not used to check the table's D call, TRBD2. TRBV21-1 is a recognized pseudogene. The CDR3 is made up of 18 amino acids. CDR3 bases: TGTGCCAGCAGCAAATTTCCCCCACTAGCGGGGGGACAAGAGACCCAGTACTTC. It encodes CASSKFPPLAGGQETQYF.

The V and J genes are TRBV5-6 and TRBJ1-2; tentatively, D is TRBD1 (5 bases). The ends were cut back, 4 bases at V and 2 bases at J, with 12 bases in the middle. The germline gives CDR1 SGHDT, CDR2 YYEEEE. The CDR3 is 14 residues long. The CDR3, as DNA: TGTGCCAGCAGCCCCTCAGGGTTCAACTATGGCTACACCTTC. Translated, it gives CASSPSGFNYGYTF.

CDR3 in amino acids: CASSQAYTSNQPQHF. CDR3 DNA: TGTGCCAGCAGCCAAGCCTACACTAGCAATCAGCCCCAGCATTTT. The J gene is TRBJ1-5, the V gene TRBV3-1 (or the pseudogene TRBV3-2), with unresolved D. This CDR3 spans 15 amino acids. The germline CDR1 and CDR2 sequences are LGHDT and YNNKEL (reference sequence). The V gene lost 1 base and the J gene lost 0 bases, with 7 bases spanning the gap.

The chain uses TRBV30 and TRBJ1-3; 8 bases match TRBD1. V dropped 1 base and J dropped 0; count of bases not matched to a gene: 5. CDR3 size: 16 residues. CDR1 and CDR2 (germline): GTSNPN, SVGIG (reference sequence). The CDR3 region has the DNA TGTGCCTGGAGTGGGGGACAGGTCTTCTCTGGAAACACCATATATTTT. Amino acids: CAWSGGQVFSGNTIYF.